This T cell receptor beta chain was sequenced during a study of human T cells and chemical hapten exposure. The wider study: From small differences in pooled library volume came most of the variation in per-sample TCR yields.

This clonotype was recorded a few times. Its antigen is not known. Per germline, CDR1 SGHRS and CDR2 YFSETQ. The CDR3 sequence is 12 residues long. After removal of 0 bases from V and 10 bases from J, the junction contained 1 base not matched to a gene. As the library was built, unique molecular identifiers were attached to individual cDNA molecules. TCRdb re-derived calls from the 5' RACE reads in MiXCR, one entry per CDR3 protein. The table has more than 60,000 distinct CDR3 sequences, around 15% seen once; the top ten hold approximately 6.3%. Whole blood, unfractionated, served as the material for total RNA extraction. Broader study findings: Sensitizing to DPC left TCRs with a frequency above 1 in 1000 unaltered.

The chain joins TRBV5-1 to TRBJ2-1; 7 bases map to TRBD1. This TCR came from a female donor in good health. CDR3 sequence reads: CASSLVGGEQFF. The CDR3 DNA follows: TGCGCCAGCAGCTTGGTAGGGGGCGAGCAGTTCTTC.